Listed below are T cell receptor beta chains from one sample, sequenced in a study of CD8 T cells in ankylosing spondylitis. TCRdb re-analysed the 5' RACE reads in MiXCR, keeping a single row per CDR3 protein. The sample records fewer than 450,000 distinct CDR3 sequences, approximately 17% being singletons. Sequenced material: blood, either unsorted or a sorted T cell fraction (not recorded which). The receptors were gathered from a male donor with ankylosing spondylitis. Each CDR3 is given with its conserved first and last residue. Each record gives: J gene, CDR3 length, clone size, V gene, D gene, CDR3 DNA, CDR3 protein. D genes are given only for firm matches. Not all rows give a size; the values are once, few, many and, for expanded clones, a class.

j_gene: TRBJ1-2; len: 13; abundance: .; v_gene: TRBV7-2; d_gene: .; CDR3nt: TGTGCCAGCAGCTCCCCCCGCAGCTATGGCTACACCTTC; CDR3aa: CASSSPRSYGYTF
j_gene: TRBJ1-6; len: 18; abundance: many; v_gene: TRBV5-1; d_gene: TRBD1; CDR3nt: TGCGCCAGCAGCTTGACGTCGGCAGGGGGCATTCTTGGGTCACCCCTCCACTTT; CDR3aa: CASSLTSAGGILGSPLHF
j_gene: TRBJ1-1; len: 14; abundance: .; v_gene: TRBV7-3; d_gene: TRBD1; CDR3nt: TGTGCCAGCAGCTTGAGCGGGACAGACACTGAAGCTTTCTTT; CDR3aa: CASSLSGTDTEAFF
j_gene: TRBJ2-7; len: 15; abundance: .; v_gene: TRBV11-2; d_gene: TRBD1; CDR3nt: TGTGCCAGCAGCTCGGACAGGGCGATGACCTACGAGCAGTACTTC; CDR3aa: CASSSDRAMTYEQYF
j_gene: TRBJ1-1; len: 14; abundance: .; v_gene: TRBV20-1; d_gene: TRBD1; CDR3nt: TGCAGTGCTAGAGAGGGACAGCCGAACACTGAAGCTTTCTTT; CDR3aa: CSAREGQPNTEAFF
j_gene: TRBJ2-2; len: 13; abundance: few; v_gene: TRBV28; d_gene: .; CDR3nt: TGTGCCAGCAGGCAGACGAACACCGGGGAGCTGTTTTTT; CDR3aa: CASRQTNTGELFF
j_gene: TRBJ2-2; len: 18; abundance: .; v_gene: TRBV4-1; d_gene: .; CDR3nt: TGCGCCAGCAGCCAAGATCAAGGGAGGAGGTCGGGAACCGGGGAGCTGTTTTTT; CDR3aa: CASSQDQGRRSGTGELFF
j_gene: TRBJ1-2; len: 13; abundance: .; v_gene: TRBV30; d_gene: .; CDR3nt: TGTGCCTGGAGTGGAGATCACAGCTATGGCTACACCTTC; CDR3aa: CAWSGDHSYGYTF
j_gene: TRBJ2-2; len: 14; abundance: .; v_gene: TRBV11-3; d_gene: .; CDR3nt: TGTGCCAGCAGTCGTGTGGCCCCTCCCGGGGAGCTGTTTTTT; CDR3aa: CASSRVAPPGELFF
j_gene: TRBJ2-1; len: 15; abundance: .; v_gene: TRBV4-3; d_gene: TRBD1; CDR3nt: TGCGCCAGCAGCCAGGGGACAGGGGGCAACAATGAGCAGTTCTTC; CDR3aa: CASSQGTGGNNEQFF